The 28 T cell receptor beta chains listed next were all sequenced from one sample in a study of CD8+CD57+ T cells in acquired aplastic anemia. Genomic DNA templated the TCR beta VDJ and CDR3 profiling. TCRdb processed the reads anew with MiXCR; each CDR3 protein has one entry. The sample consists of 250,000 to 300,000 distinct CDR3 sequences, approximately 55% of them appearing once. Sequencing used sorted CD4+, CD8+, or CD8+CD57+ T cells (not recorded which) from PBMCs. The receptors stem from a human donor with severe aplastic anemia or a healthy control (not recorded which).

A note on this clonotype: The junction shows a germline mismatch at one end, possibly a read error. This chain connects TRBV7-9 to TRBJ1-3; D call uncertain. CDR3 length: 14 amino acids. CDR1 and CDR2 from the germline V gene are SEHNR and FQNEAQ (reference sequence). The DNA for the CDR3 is TGTGCCAGGAGCTTGACGTTCTCTGGAAACACCACATATTTT. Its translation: CARSLTFSGNTTYF.

The DNA of the CDR3 is TGTGCCAGCAGCTTAGTCTCCCGCCTCCGAGCGGGTAGTTTCGATACGCAGTATTTT. Its translation: CASSLVSRLRAGSFDTQYF. This rearrangement joins TRBV7-8 to TRBJ2-3; TRBD2 is a possible D gene (6 bases). The V gene lost 1 base and the J gene lost 6 bases, with 26 bases spanning the gap. The V gene's germline CDR1 is SGHVS and CDR2 FQNEAQ. This CDR3 comprises 19 residues.

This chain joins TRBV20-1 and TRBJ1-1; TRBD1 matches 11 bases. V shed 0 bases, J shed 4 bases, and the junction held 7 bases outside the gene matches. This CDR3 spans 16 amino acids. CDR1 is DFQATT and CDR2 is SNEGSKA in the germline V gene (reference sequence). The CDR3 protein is CSARDTGQGGGTEAFF. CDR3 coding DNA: TGCAGTGCTAGAGACACGGGACAGGGGGGCGGCACTGAAGCTTTCTTT.

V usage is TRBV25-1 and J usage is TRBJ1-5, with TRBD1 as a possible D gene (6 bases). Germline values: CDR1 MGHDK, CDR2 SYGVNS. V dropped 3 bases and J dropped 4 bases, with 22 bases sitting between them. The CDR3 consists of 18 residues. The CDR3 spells CASSDWISRGHQNQPQHF. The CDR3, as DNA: TGTGCCAGCAGTGATTGGATCAGTCGGGGACATCAGAATCAGCCCCAGCATTTT.

CDR3 in DNA: TGTGCCAGCCCTCCCGGGGGGACAGTGGTCGTTGAGCAGTACTTC. Residues: CASPPGGTVVVEQYF. J is TRBJ2-7 and V is TRBV6-1; the D gene could be TRBD1 or TRBD2 (7 bases each). The CDR3 consists of 15 residues. Trimming took off 8 bases at V and 7 bases at J, with 24 bases between the two ends. Germline V gives CDR1 MNHNS, CDR2 SASEGT.

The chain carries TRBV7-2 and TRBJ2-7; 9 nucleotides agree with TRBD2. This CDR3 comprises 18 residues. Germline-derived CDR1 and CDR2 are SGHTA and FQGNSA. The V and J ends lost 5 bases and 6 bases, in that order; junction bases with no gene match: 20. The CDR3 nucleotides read TGTGCCAGCAGCCCCCGATTGGGACTAGCACAGTCAAGTTTCGAGCAGTACTTC. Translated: CASSPRLGLAQSSFEQYF.

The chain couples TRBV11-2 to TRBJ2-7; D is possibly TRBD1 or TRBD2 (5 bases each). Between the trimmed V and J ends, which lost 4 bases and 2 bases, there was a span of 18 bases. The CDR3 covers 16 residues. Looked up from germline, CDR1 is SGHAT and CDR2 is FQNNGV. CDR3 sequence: CASSSRMTGTAYEQYF. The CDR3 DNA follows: TGTGCCAGCAGCTCTAGGATGACGGGGACGGCCTACGAGCAGTACTTC.

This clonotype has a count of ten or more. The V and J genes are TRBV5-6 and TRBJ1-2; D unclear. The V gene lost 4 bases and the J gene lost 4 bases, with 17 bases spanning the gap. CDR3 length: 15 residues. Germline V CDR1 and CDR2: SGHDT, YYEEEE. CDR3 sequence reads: CASSLAPHGSYGYTF. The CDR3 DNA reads TGTGCCAGCAGCCTAGCGCCCCATGGCAGCTATGGCTACACCTTC. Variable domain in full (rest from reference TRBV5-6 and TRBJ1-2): DAGVTQSPTHLIKTRGQQVTLRCSPKSGHDTVSWYQQALGQGPQFIFQYYEEEERQRGNFPDRFSGHQFPNYSSELNVNALLLGDSALYLCASSLAPHGSYGYTFGSGTRLTVV.

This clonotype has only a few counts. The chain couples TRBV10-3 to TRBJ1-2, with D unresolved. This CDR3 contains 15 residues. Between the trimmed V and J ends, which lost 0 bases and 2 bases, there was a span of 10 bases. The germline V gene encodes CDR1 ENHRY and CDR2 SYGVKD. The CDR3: CAISESYGGNYGYTF. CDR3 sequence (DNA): TGTGCCATCAGTGAGTCCTACGGAGGGAACTATGGCTACACCTTC.

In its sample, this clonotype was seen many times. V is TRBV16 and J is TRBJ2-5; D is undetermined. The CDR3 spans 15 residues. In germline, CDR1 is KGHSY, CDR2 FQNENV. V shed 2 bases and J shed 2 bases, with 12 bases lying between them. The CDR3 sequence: CASSQRAGPQETQYF. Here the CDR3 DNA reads TGTGCCAGCAGCCAAAGGGCAGGACCACAAGAGACCCAGTACTTC.

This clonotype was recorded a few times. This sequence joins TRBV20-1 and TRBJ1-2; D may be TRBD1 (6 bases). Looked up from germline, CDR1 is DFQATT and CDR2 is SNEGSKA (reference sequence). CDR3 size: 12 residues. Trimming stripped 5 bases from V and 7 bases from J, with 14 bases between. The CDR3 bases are TGCAGTGCTGACGTTAACAGGGTTGGCTACACCTTC. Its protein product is CSADVNRVGYTF.

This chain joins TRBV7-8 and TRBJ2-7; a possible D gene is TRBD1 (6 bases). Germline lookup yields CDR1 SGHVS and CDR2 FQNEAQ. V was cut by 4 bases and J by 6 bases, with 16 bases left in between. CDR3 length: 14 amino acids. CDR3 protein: CASSSHRVRAEQYF. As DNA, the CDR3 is TGTGCCAGCAGCTCCCACAGGGTCCGCGCCGAGCAGTACTTC. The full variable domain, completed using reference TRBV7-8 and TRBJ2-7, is GAGVSQSPRYKVAKRGQDVALRCDPISGHVSLFWYQQALGQGPEFLTYFQNEAQLDKSGLPSDRFFAERPEGSVSTLKIQRTQQEDSAVYLCASSSHRVRAEQYFGPGTRLTVT.

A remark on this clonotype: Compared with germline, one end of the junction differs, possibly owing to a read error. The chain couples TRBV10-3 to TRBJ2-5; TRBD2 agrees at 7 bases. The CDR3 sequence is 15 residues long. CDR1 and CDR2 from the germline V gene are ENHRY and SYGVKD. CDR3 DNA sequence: TGTGCCAGCAGTCCAGGCGGGAGAGGGCAAGAGACCCAGTACTTC. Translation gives CASSPGGRGQETQYF.

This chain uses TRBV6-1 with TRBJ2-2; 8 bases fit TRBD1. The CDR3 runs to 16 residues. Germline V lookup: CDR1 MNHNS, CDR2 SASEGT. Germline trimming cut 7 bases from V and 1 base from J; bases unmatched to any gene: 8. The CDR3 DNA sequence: TGTGCCAGCATCCCCAGGACAGGGCTGAACACCGGGGAGCTGTTTTTT. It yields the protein CASIPRTGLNTGELFF.

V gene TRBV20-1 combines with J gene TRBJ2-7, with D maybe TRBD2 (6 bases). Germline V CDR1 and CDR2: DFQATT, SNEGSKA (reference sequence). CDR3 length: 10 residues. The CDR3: CSPEGYEQYF. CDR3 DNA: TGCAGCCCGGAGGGGTACGAGCAGTACTTC.

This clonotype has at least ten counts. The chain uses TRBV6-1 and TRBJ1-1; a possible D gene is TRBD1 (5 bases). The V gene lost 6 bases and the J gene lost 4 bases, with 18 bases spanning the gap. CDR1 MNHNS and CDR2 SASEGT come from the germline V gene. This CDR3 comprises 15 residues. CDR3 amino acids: CASSRQKPGTTEAFF. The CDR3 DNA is TGTGCCAGCAGCCGACAGAAACCGGGGACCACTGAAGCTTTCTTT.

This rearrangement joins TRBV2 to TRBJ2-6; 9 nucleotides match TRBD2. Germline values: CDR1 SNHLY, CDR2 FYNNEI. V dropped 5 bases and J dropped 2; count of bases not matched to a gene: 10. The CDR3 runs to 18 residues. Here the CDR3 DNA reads TGTGCCAGCAGTTCCCGACTAGCGGTGAGAGCTGGGGCCAACGTCCTGACTTTC. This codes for CASSSRLAVRAGANVLTF.

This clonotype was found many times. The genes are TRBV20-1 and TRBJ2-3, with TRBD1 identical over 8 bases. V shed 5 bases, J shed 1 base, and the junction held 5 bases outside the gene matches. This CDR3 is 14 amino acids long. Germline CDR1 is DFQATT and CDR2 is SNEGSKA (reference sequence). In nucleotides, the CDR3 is TGCAGTGCTCCCGGACAGGGCCGCACAGATACGCAGTATTTT. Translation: CSAPGQGRTDTQYF.

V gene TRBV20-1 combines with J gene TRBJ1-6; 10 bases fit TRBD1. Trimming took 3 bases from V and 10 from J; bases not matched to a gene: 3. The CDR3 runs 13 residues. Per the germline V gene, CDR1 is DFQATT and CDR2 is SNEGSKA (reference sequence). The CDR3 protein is CSARTGGESPLHF. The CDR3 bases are TGCAGTGCTAGGACAGGGGGCGAATCACCCCTCCACTTT.

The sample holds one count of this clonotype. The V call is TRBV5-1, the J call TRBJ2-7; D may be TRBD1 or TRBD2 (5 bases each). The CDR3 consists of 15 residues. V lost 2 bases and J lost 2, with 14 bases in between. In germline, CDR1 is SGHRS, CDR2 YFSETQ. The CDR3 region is CASSFALRGPYEQYF. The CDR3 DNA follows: TGCGCCAGCAGCTTTGCATTGAGGGGCCCCTACGAGCAGTACTTC.

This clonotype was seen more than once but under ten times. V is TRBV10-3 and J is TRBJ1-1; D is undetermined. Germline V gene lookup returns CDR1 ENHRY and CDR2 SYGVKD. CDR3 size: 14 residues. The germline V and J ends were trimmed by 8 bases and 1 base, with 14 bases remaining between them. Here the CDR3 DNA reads TGTGCCATCTCTCCCCGGGGAGAGAACACTGAAGCTTTCTTT. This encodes CAISPRGENTEAFF.

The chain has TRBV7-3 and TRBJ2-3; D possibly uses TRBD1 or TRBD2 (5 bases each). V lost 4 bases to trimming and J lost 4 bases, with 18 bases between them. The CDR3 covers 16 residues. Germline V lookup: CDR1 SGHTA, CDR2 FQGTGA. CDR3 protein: CASSSTPGLKADTQYF. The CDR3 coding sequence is TGTGCCAGCAGCTCCACCCCGGGGCTCAAGGCAGATACGCAGTATTTT.

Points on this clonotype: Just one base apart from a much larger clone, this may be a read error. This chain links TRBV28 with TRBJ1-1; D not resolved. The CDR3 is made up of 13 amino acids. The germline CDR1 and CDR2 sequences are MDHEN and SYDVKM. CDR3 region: CASTGSVNTEALF. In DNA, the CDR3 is TGTGCCAGCACCGGCAGCGTGAACACTGAAGCTCTCTTT. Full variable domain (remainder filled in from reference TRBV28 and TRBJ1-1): DVKVTQSSRYLVKRTGEKVFLECVQDMDHENMFWYRQDPGLGLRLIYFSYDVKMKEKGDIPEGYSVSREKKERFSLILESASTNQTSMYLCASTGSVNTEALFGQGTRLTVV.

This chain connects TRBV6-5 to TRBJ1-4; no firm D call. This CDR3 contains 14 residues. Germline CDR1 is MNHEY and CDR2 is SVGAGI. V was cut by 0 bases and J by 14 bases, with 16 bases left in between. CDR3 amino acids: CASSYSLLRDRLFF. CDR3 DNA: TGTGCCAGCAGTTACTCCCTTCTCCGGGATCGGCTGTTTTTT.

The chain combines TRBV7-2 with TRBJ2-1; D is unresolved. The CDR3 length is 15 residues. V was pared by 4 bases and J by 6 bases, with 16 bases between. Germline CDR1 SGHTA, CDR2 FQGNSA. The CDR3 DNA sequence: TGTGCCAGCAGCTCCCCAGCCGTTGTGAGCAATGAGCAGTTCTTC. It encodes CASSSPAVVSNEQFF. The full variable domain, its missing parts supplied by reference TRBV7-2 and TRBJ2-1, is GAGVSQSPSNKVTEKGKDVELRCDPISGHTALYWYRQSLGQGLEFLIYFQGNSAPDKSGLPSDRFSAERTGGSVSTLTIQRTQQEDSAVYLCASSSPAVVSNEQFFGPGTRLTVL.

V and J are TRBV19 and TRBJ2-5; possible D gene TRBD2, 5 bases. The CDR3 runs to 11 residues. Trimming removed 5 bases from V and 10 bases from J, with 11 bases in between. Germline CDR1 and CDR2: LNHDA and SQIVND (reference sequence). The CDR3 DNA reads TGTGCCAGTAGTCCCGGAGGAGACCAGTACTTC. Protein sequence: CASSPGGDQYF. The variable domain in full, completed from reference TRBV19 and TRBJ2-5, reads DGGITQSPKYLFRKEGQNVTLSCEQNLNHDAMYWYRQDPGQGLRLIYYSQIVNDFQKGDIAEGYSVSREKKESFPLTVTSAQKNPTAFYLCASSPGGDQYFGPGTRLLVL.

CDR3 DNA: TGCAGCCAGGGACTAGCGGGGACTAGCACAGATACGCAGTATTTT. As protein: CSQGLAGTSTDTQYF. The J gene is TRBJ2-3, the V gene TRBV29-1; TRBD2 matches at 13 bases. CDR3 length equals 15 residues. Germline trimming cut 8 bases from V and 0 bases from J; bases unmatched to any gene: 5. Germline V CDR1 and CDR2: SQVTM, ANQGSEA.

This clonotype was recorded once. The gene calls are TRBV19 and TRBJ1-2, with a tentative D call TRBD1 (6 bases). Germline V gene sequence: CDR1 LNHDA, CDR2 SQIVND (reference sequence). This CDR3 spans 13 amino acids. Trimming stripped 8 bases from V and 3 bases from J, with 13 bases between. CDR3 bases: TGTGCCAGTCTCGACAGGCACGACTATGGCTACACCTTC. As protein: CASLDRHDYGYTF.